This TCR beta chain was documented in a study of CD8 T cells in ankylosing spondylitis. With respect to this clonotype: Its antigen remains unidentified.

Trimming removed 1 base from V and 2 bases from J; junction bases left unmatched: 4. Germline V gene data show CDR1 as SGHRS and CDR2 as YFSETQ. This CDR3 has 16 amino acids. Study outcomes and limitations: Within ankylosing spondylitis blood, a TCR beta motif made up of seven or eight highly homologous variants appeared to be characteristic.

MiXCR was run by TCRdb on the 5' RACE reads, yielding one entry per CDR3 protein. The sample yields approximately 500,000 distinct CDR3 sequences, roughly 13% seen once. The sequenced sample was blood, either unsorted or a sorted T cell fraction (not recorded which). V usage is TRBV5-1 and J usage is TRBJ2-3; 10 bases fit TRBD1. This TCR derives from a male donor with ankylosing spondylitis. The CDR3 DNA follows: TGCGCCAGCAGCTTGCCCGGGACAGGGGACACAGATACGCAGTATTTT. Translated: CASSLPGTGDTDTQYF.